This TCR beta chain originates from a study of Ad26.COV2.S vaccination and SARS-CoV-2 variants. Study at large: Donor was assigned to the Ad26.COV2.S arm of trial COV1001. Once, or twice with 56 days between doses, Ad26.COV2.S was given intramuscularly. General observations from the study: Relative to placebo recipients, vaccine recipients exhibited elevated spike-specific TCR breadth.

Sample treatment: over 15 received Ad26.COV2.S at low or high dose, single or two shots; 5 received placebo; per-sample allocation not given. Sampling was done on day 63 after the first vaccine or placebo injection. Recruitment in Boston yielded a donor of adult age, 18-55 years. As to this clone: No antigen is known for it.

The protocol was immunoSEQ multiplex PCR, while the TCRdb copy is restricted to in-frame clones and leaves out a portion. Of 300,000 to 500,000 clones detected, 80% to 90% appear once; the ten largest clones hold roughly 3.2%. The CDR3 consists of 14 residues. Germline V CDR1 and CDR2: MNHEY, SVGAGI. Deletions cut 2 bases from V and 5 bases from J, with 12 bases between. The clonotype was recovered from a person between 18 and 65 years old who received the Ad26.COV2.S COVID-19 vaccine or a placebo. The rearrangement joins TRBV6-5 to TRBJ1-2; D perhaps matches TRBD1 (6 bases). The sample in question was peripheral blood, obtained in a trial of Ad26.COV2.S vaccine versus placebo. The CDR3 loop is CASSYGTPQYGYTF. CDR3 nucleotide sequence: TGTGCCAGCAGTTACGGGACACCACAGTATGGCTACACCTTC.